The next 31 T cell receptor beta chains were all read from a single sample in a study of blood T cells in healthy people across ages. The authors ran a second PCR of 7 to 11 cycles using a sample-barcoded 5' primer and a J-beta primer mix. TCRdb analysed the 5' RACE reads with MiXCR anew, one entry per CDR3 protein. The profile shows some 1,000,000 distinct CDR3 sequences, approximately 25% of them singletons. The sample was also linked to a second study, of T cells of mothers and their children.

The sample consisted of blood. The receptors here all came from a girl aged 2 to 9 in good health.

Concerning this clonotype itself: Relative to the germline gene, one junction end is altered; a read error may explain this. The V gene is TRBV11-3, the J gene TRBJ2-4; weak D call: TRBD1 (6 bases). The length of the CDR3 is 16 residues. CDR1 SGHNT and CDR2 YENEEA come from the germline V gene. The CDR3 region is CAGSLDPTGSADIQYF. CDR3 bases: TGTGCCGGCAGCTTAGATCCTACAGGGAGCGCGGACATTCAGTACTTC.

This clonotype was observed a few times. The rearrangement uses TRBV5-1 and TRBJ2-7; D possibly corresponds to TRBD1 (5 bases). Germline V lookup: CDR1 SGHRS, CDR2 YFSETQ. The CDR3 has 13 residues. Trimming removed 5 bases at V and 4 bases at J, with 13 bases between. The CDR3 spells CASRDSPAYEQYF. CDR3 bases: TGCGCCAGCAGAGACAGCCCGGCGTACGAGCAGTACTTC.

The CDR3 coding sequence is TGTGCCAGCAGCAATAGACAGGTGTATCAAAACATTCAGTACTTC. It codes for CASSNRQVYQNIQYF. The chain couples TRBV7-2 to TRBJ2-4, with a possible D match to TRBD1 (6 bases). Trimming pared 5 bases from V and 5 bases from J, leaving 16 bases between. CDR1 is SGHTA and CDR2 is FQGNSA in the germline V gene. The CDR3 consists of 15 residues. Complete variable domain (other parts from reference TRBV7-2 and TRBJ2-4): GAGVSQSPSNKVTEKGKDVELRCDPISGHTALYWYRQSLGQGLEFLIYFQGNSAPDKSGLPSDRFSAERTGGSVSTLTIQRTQQEDSAVYLCASSNRQVYQNIQYFGAGTRLSVL.

This chain joins TRBV20-1 and TRBJ2-7; D is perhaps TRBD1 or TRBD2 (6 bases each). CDR1 DFQATT and CDR2 SNEGSKA come from the germline V gene (reference sequence). V lost 0 bases, J lost 2 bases, and 14 bases lay in between. CDR3 length: 15 amino acids. The CDR3 reads CSARDGQGRTYEQYF. CDR3 bases: TGCAGTGCTAGAGATGGCCAGGGGAGGACCTACGAGCAGTACTTC.

The chain is built from TRBV13 and TRBJ1-1; 10 nucleotides line up with TRBD1. The junction had 6 bases not matched to a gene; V was cut back by 4 bases and J by 4 bases. This CDR3 contains 15 residues. The V gene's germline CDR1 is PRHDT and CDR2 FYEKMQ (reference sequence). The DNA for the CDR3 is TGTGCCAGCAGCTCCCAGGGACAGGGGAGCACTGAAGCTTTCTTT. Protein product: CASSSQGQGSTEAFF.

This chain links TRBV6-6 with TRBJ2-2; tentative D call: TRBD2 (5 bases). The CDR3 has 14 amino acids. Germline V lookup: CDR1 MNHNY, CDR2 SVGAGI (reference sequence). V shed 2 bases and J shed 4 bases, with 8 bases lying between them. CDR3 DNA: TGTGCCAGCAGTTACGATCTAGCCACCGGGGAGCTGTTTTTT. It specifies CASSYDLATGELFF.

CDR3 coding DNA: TGTGCCAGCAGCTCTATCTTACTAGAGACCCAGTACTTC. Protein product: CASSSILLETQYF. The genes are TRBV7-2 and TRBJ2-5; D is unclear. V shed 4 bases and J shed 4 bases, with 10 bases lying between them. This CDR3 contains 13 residues. In germline, CDR1 is SGHTA, CDR2 FQGNSA.

V is TRBV29-1 and J is TRBJ2-7; the D gene is possibly TRBD2 (6 bases). From germline, CDR1 is SQVTM and CDR2 ANQGSEA. The CDR3 is 10 residues long. The V gene lost 6 bases and the J gene lost 10 bases, with 13 bases spanning the gap. The CDR3 bases are TGCAGCGTCCTCGGCGGGGTACAGTACTTC. It translates to CSVLGGVQYF.

This clonotype was recorded a few times. The rearrangement uses TRBV12-3 or TRBV12-4 and TRBJ2-7; weak D call: TRBD2 (5 bases). Between the trimmed V and J ends, which lost 3 bases and 7 bases, there was a span of 10 bases. The CDR3 is 12 amino acids. CDR3 region: CASSFEAVEQYF. As DNA, the CDR3 is TGTGCCAGCAGTTTTGAAGCGGTGGAGCAGTACTTC.

There are a few counts of this clonotype. The chain couples TRBV7-8 to TRBJ2-5; D possibly corresponds to TRBD1 (5 bases). The J call may be incorrect, as the DNA end agrees better with TRBJ2-1. The CDR3 is 15 amino acids. Germline loops: CDR1 SGHVS, CDR2 FQNEAQ. The CDR3 DNA is TGTGCCAGCAGCTTAGTACAGGACATATACAATGAGCAGTTCTTC. Translation gives CASSLVQDIYNEQFF.

A remark on this clonotype: A junction boundary mismatches the germline segment, possibly from a read error. V and J are TRBV29-1 and TRBJ2-7, with a possible D match to TRBD1 (5 bases). The germline gives CDR1 SQVTM, CDR2 ANQGSEA. The CDR3 length is 13 residues. CDR3 coding DNA: TGCGGCGTTGTCCCGTTTCAGGGCTACGAGCAGTACTTC. Translation: CGVVPFQGYEQYF.

This rearrangement joins TRBV7-9 to TRBJ2-5; D ambiguous. Trimming left V 3 bases short and J 5 bases short, with 13 bases between. The germline CDR1 and CDR2 sequences are SEHNR and FQNEAQ (reference sequence). This CDR3 spans 14 amino acids. CDR3 nucleotides: TGTGCCAGCAGCTTCGGCGCAGCTTGGGAGACCCAGTACTTC. Translating gives CASSFGAAWETQYF.

This chain's CDR3 is CASRKVGTDLTDTQYF. The CDR3 DNA follows: TGTGCCAGCAGGAAAGTAGGGACAGATCTGACAGATACGCAGTATTTT. This chain connects TRBV12-3 or TRBV12-4 to TRBJ2-3, with 7 bases fitting TRBD1. The J segment lost 3 bases and the V segment lost 6 bases, leaving 12 bases of the junction unmatched. The CDR3 runs 16 residues.

The chain uses TRBV12-3 or TRBV12-4 and TRBJ2-5; weak D call: TRBD2 (6 bases). V lost 3 bases and J 7 bases, leaving 9 bases between the germline ends. The CDR3 has 12 amino acids. CDR3 coding DNA: TGTGCCAGCAGTTTCCCGGAGGGGACCCAGTACTTC. This sequence encodes CASSFPEGTQYF.

This clonotype was counted a few times. Being one base from a much bigger clone, this may be a read error. V usage is TRBV9 and J usage is TRBJ1-1; a weak D match, TRBD1 (6 bases). Per the germline V gene, CDR1 is SGDLS and CDR2 is YYNGEE. Trimming pared 2 bases from V and 6 bases from J, leaving 14 bases between. The CDR3 spans 14 residues. The CDR3 nucleotides read TGTGCCAGCAGCGTGGATCCAGGGGTATCTGAAGCTTTCTTT. Its protein is CASSVDPGVSEAFF.

The CDR3 DNA reads TGTGCCAGCAGGAATCTAGCGTCAATCGAAGAGCAGTACTTC. Protein product: CASRNLASIEEQYF. V and J are TRBV27 and TRBJ2-1, with D possibly being TRBD2 (6 bases). With the DNA end fitting TRBJ2-7 better, the J assignment may be wrong. The CDR3 is 14 residues long. Germline CDR1 MNHEY, CDR2 SMNVEV (reference sequence).

Details on this clonotype: A junction end diverges from the germline sequence, so it may reflect a read error. This chain joins TRBV20-1 and TRBJ2-3; D assignment may be TRBD1 or TRBD2 (5 bases each). The CDR3 is made up of 17 amino acids. Per the germline V gene, CDR1 is DFQATT and CDR2 is SNEGSKA (reference sequence). The CDR3, as DNA: TGCAGTGCTACAAGCCCCCGGGACGCTAGCTTGACAGATCCGCAGTATTTT. Protein sequence: CSATSPRDASLTDPQYF.

Ten or more counts support this clonotype. The CDR3 loop reads CASSQDGGNQPQHF. In DNA form, the CDR3 reads TGCGCCAGCAGCCAAGACGGGGGCAATCAGCCCCAGCATTTT. The chain employs TRBV4-3 and TRBJ1-5; D remains unclear. With 0 bases removed from V and 2 bases from J, the gap between germline ends came to 5 bases. Germline CDR1 and CDR2: LGHNA and YSLEER. The CDR3 extends over 14 amino acids.

The chain couples TRBV20-1 to TRBJ2-7, with a possible D match to TRBD2 (6 bases). CDR1 is DFQATT and CDR2 is SNEGSKA in the germline V gene (reference sequence). This CDR3 spans 15 amino acids. Trimming removed 2 bases from V and 1 base from J, with 15 bases in between. The CDR3 reads CSARSGSGVSYEQYF. CDR3 sequence (DNA): TGCAGTGCTAGATCTGGTAGCGGAGTTTCCTACGAGCAGTACTTC.

The chain uses TRBV6-6 and TRBJ1-2, with 10 bases fitting TRBD1. Germline V gene data show CDR1 as MNHNY and CDR2 as SVGAGI (reference sequence). The CDR3 is 15 residues long. With V trimmed by 4 bases and J by 7 bases, 9 bases remained unmatched. As DNA, the CDR3 is TGTGCCAGCAGTTCCTCGGGACAGGGGATCATTGGCTACACCTTC. Translating it yields CASSSSGQGIIGYTF.

The chain joins TRBV12-5 to TRBJ1-1, with 11 bases fitting TRBD1. Germline trimming cut 5 bases from V and 10 bases from J; bases unmatched to any gene: 15. The CDR3 is made up of 16 amino acids. Germline CDR1 LGHNT, CDR2 FRNRAP. CDR3 residues: CASGPTRDRGFSVAFF. In DNA, the CDR3 is TGTGCTAGTGGTCCCACCCGGGACAGGGGGTTTTCGGTAGCTTTCTTT.

About this clonotype: This may be a read error, as it is one base from a much larger clone. The chain links TRBV7-9 to TRBJ1-2, with D possibly TRBD1 on 6 matching bases. CDR1 and CDR2 from the germline V gene are SEHNR and FQNEAQ (reference sequence). This CDR3 comprises 13 residues. With 5 bases removed from V and 12 bases from J, the gap between germline ends came to 19 bases. DNA of the CDR3: TGTGCCAGCAGCCGCCCCGGCGAGGACAGCCACACCTTC. This encodes CASSRPGEDSHTF.

The J gene is TRBJ2-5, the V gene TRBV7-2; D uncertain. The last part of the DNA fits TRBJ2-1 better; the J call may be wrong. This CDR3 spans 13 amino acids. CDR1 and CDR2 (germline): SGHTA, FQGNSA. The chain's CDR3 is CASSSDRVDEQFF. The CDR3 coding sequence is TGTGCCAGCAGCTCGGACCGAGTGGATGAGCAGTTCTTC.

In this sample, this clonotype turned up a few times. The chain uses TRBV2 and TRBJ2-7; D is possibly TRBD2 (6 bases). The germline V gene encodes CDR1 SNHLY and CDR2 FYNNEI. The CDR3 has 14 amino acids. Trimming took 11 bases from V and 2 from J, leaving 19 bases between them. The CDR3 spells CAGRRGPLTYEQYF. CDR3 coding DNA: TGTGCCGGCCGGAGGGGACCGCTGACCTACGAGCAGTACTTC.

This chain connects TRBV4-1 to TRBJ1-1; the match to TRBD1 covers 10 bases. The germline V gene has CDR1 MGHRA and CDR2 YSYEKL. V dropped 3 bases and J dropped 1; count of bases not matched to a gene: 2. The CDR3 has 15 residues. The chain's CDR3 is CASSQTGGRNTEAFF. CDR3 bases: TGCGCCAGCAGCCAGACAGGGGGCCGGAACACTGAAGCTTTCTTT.

The V gene is TRBV4-2, the J gene TRBJ1-2, with D tentatively TRBD1 (5 bases). The V gene lost 3 bases and the J gene lost 6 bases, with 14 bases spanning the gap. In germline, CDR1 is LGHNA, CDR2 YNFKEQ. The CDR3 has 14 amino acids. In DNA, the CDR3 is TGTGCCAGCAGCCAGGTGGACAAGGGCCATGGCTACACCTTC. Its translation: CASSQVDKGHGYTF.

This chain uses TRBV2 with TRBJ2-7, with D hard to call. The germline gives CDR1 SNHLY, CDR2 FYNNEI. The CDR3 loop spans 12 amino acids. Trimming removed 7 bases from V and 3 bases from J, with 10 bases in between. In DNA form, the CDR3 reads TGTGCCAGCACCGCTGCGTACTACGAGCAGTACTTC. It is translated as CASTAAYYEQYF.

This clonotype was seen a few times. CDR3 amino acids: CASSRPTSGVDYEQYF. The CDR3, as DNA: TGCGCCAGCAGCCGACCGACTAGCGGGGTGGACTACGAGCAGTACTTC. The genes are TRBV4-1 and TRBJ2-1, with 11 bases aligning to TRBD2. The J call is doubtful: the DNA matches TRBJ2-7 better. This CDR3 spans 16 amino acids. Germline V lookup: CDR1 MGHRA, CDR2 YSYEKL.

V usage is TRBV7-9 and J usage is TRBJ2-7, with D perhaps assigned TRBD1 or TRBD2 (5 bases each). This CDR3 comprises 16 residues. Per germline, CDR1 SEHNR and CDR2 FQNEAQ (reference sequence). V was pared by 4 bases and J by 1 base, with 17 bases between. CDR3 DNA sequence: TGTGCCAGCAGCTCCCGGGGCAGAAGCCAATCCTACGAGCAGTACTTC. This gives the protein CASSSRGRSQSYEQYF.

V and J are TRBV19 and TRBJ1-1, with D unresolved. The V and J ends lost 3 bases and 3 bases respectively, with 8 bases between them. Germline V lookup: CDR1 LNHDA, CDR2 SQIVND (reference sequence). The CDR3 totals 13 residues. CDR3: CASSIYGYTEAFF. CDR3 DNA: TGTGCCAGTAGTATCTACGGCTACACTGAAGCTTTCTTT. Looking up the rest from reference TRBV19 and TRBJ1-1 gives the full variable domain: DGGITQSPKYLFRKEGQNVTLSCEQNLNHDAMYWYRQDPGQGLRLIYYSQIVNDFQKGDIAEGYSVSREKKESFPLTVTSAQKNPTAFYLCASSIYGYTEAFFGQGTRLTVV.

The chain has TRBV13 and TRBJ1-1; D perhaps matches TRBD1 (5 bases). In germline, CDR1 is PRHDT, CDR2 FYEKMQ (reference sequence). CDR3 size: 13 residues. Trimming stripped 6 bases from V and 6 bases from J, with 14 bases between. In nucleotides, the CDR3 is TGTGCCAGCAGTCTAAAGGGACTCGCTGAAGCTTTCTTT. This translates into CASSLKGLAEAFF. Using reference TRBV13 and TRBJ1-1 for the parts outside the CDR3, the full variable domain is AAGVIQSPRHLIKEKRETATLKCYPIPRHDTVYWYQQGPGQDPQFLISFYEKMQSDKGSIPDRFSAQQFSDYHSELNMSSLELGDSALYFCASSLKGLAEAFFGQGTRLTVV.